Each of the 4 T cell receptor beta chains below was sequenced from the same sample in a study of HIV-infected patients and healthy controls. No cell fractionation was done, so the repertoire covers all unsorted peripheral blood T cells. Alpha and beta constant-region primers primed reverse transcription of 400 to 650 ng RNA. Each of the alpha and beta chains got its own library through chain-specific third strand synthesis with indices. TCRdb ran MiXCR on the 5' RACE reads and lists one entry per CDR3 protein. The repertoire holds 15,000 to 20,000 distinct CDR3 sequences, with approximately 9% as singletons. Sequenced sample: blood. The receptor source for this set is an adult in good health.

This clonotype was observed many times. Written as DNA, the CDR3 is TGTGCCGGGAGGGGACTAGCGGGGGGGCACGGGACAGATACGCAGTATTTT. As protein: CAGRGLAGGHGTDTQYF. The chain has TRBV7-2 and TRBJ2-3; 16 bases map to TRBD2. This CDR3 region has 17 residues. Germline V gives CDR1 SGHTA, CDR2 FQGNSA. The trim removed 11 bases at V and 3 bases at J, leaving 11 bases unmatched.

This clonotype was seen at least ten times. The CDR3 nucleotides are TGTGCCACCAGCAGAGATATCAGGGATGAGCAGTTCTTC. This codes for CATSRDIRDEQFF. The chain joins TRBV15 to TRBJ2-1; tentative D call: TRBD1 (5 bases). V lost 0 bases and J lost 8, with 8 bases in between. This CDR3 is built from 13 residues. Germline V lookup: CDR1 LNHNV, CDR2 YYDKDF (reference sequence).

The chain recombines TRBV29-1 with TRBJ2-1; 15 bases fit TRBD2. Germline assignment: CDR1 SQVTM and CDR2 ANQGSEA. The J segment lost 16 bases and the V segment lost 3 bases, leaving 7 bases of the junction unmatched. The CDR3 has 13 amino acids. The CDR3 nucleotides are TGCAGCGTTGATCGGACTAGCGGGAGGGCCCCCTTCTTC. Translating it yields CSVDRTSGRAPFF.

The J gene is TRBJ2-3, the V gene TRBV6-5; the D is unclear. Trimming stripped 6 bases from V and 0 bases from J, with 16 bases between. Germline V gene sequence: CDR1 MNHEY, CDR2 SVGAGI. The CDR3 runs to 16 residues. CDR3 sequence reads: CASSRLSGRSTDTQYF. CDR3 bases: TGTGCCAGCAGCCGCCTCTCCGGGCGGAGCACAGATACGCAGTATTTT.